The present TCR beta chain was sequenced within a study of Ad26.COV2.S vaccination and SARS-CoV-2 variants. About the study: Donor got 5x10^10 or 1x10^11 viral particles of Ad26.COV2.S. Study observations and caveats: Responses of spike-specific T cells (both CD8+ and CD4+) reportedly showed substantial breadth after vaccination. Placebo recipients trailed vaccine recipients in spike-specific TCR breadth.

On this clone: The antigen is undetermined.

The CDR3 has 15 amino acids. V lost 0 bases and J 7 bases, leaving 16 bases between the germline ends. The germline V gene encodes CDR1 SGHTA and CDR2 FQGNSA. The sample's treatment: approximately 18 received Ad26.COV2.S at low or high dose, single or two shots; roughly 5 received placebo; per-sample allocation not given. The investigators took samples on day 63 after the first vaccine or placebo injection. It was Wuhan-strain SARS-CoV-2 spike that the Ad26 vaccine vector expressed. Sequenced by immunoSEQ multiplex PCR; TCRdb stores in-frame clones only, minus some. The sample lists roughly 390,000 clones; about 85% were seen once.

The chain has TRBV7-2 and TRBJ2-7; D is perhaps TRBD1 or TRBD2 (6 bases each). This TCR came from a person aged 18-65 years who received the Ad26.COV2.S COVID-19 vaccine or a placebo. Sample: peripheral blood, taken in a trial of Ad26.COV2.S vaccine versus placebo. Written as DNA, the CDR3 is TGTGCCAGCAGCTTAGCGGGGGGCCTAGCGAGGGAGCAGTACTTC. This codes for CASSLAGGLAREQYF.